The rows below give T cell receptor beta chains drawn from one sample of a study of blood T cell repertoires in COVID-19. Some clones are missing from TCRdb's copy, which holds only in-frame ones; the method was immunoSEQ multiplex PCR. The sample holds about 180,000 clones; about 86% are singletons and the top ten take around 13%. Sequences were obtained from peripheral blood. Every receptor here comes from an older woman with COVID-19, enrolled during active disease. CDR3s include the opening cysteine and the closing phenylalanine or tryptophan. The D gene is left open where the match is weak. Only some rows state a clone size, as once, few, many or a class for expanded clones.

v_call	j_call	d_call	clone_size	cdr3_aa	cdr3_nt
TRBV7-2	TRBJ1-2	.	.	CASSLGGYGYTF	TGTGCCAGCAGCTTGGGGGGTTACGGCTACACCTTC
TRBV28	TRBJ2-6	TRBD2	.	CASSLYLAGHSGANVLTF	TGTGCCAGCAGTTTATACCTAGCGGGCCACTCTGGGGCCAACGTCCTGACTTTC
TRBV3-1/TRBV3-2	TRBJ1-1	TRBD1	once	CASRRQGMNTEAFF	TGTGCCAGCAGGAGACAGGGGATGAACACTGAAGCTTTCTTT
TRBV9	TRBJ2-7	TRBD2	.	CASSVVPSGYEQYF	TGTGCCAGCAGCGTAGTTCCTAGCGGCTACGAGCAGTACTTC
TRBV19	TRBJ2-2	.	.	CASSIQGRNTGELFF	TGTGCCAGTAGTATCCAGGGAAGGAACACCGGGGAGCTGTTTTTT
TRBV19	TRBJ2-1	TRBD2	.	CASSIRGYLAGVKDNEQFF	TGTGCCAGTAGTATCAGGGGGTACCTAGCGGGAGTAAAGGACAATGAGCAGTTCTTC
TRBV4-1	TRBJ1-2	.	.	CASSQDRVYGYTF	TGCGCCAGCAGCCAAGACCGAGTGTATGGCTACACCTTC
TRBV7-3	TRBJ2-2	TRBD2	.	CASSLNPGGPVGELFF	TGTGCCAGCAGCTTAAATCCGGGAGGGCCGGTCGGGGAGCTGTTTTTT
TRBV11-2	TRBJ2-1	TRBD2	.	CASSLDTSSGSREQFF	TGTGCCAGCAGCTTAGATACGTCTAGCGGGAGCCGGGAGCAGTTCTTC
TRBV2	TRBJ2-3	.	.	CASSEEGTSTDTQYF	TGTGCCAGCAGTGAAGAGGGGACATCCACAGATACGCAGTATTTT
TRBV28	TRBJ2-2	TRBD1	.	CASRRGQGGNTGELFF	TGTGCCAGCAGACGCGGACAGGGGGGGAACACCGGGGAGCTGTTTTTT
TRBV28	TRBJ2-1	.	.	CASSRTSLEQFF	TGTGCCAGCAGCCGAACTAGCTTGGAGCAGTTCTTC
TRBV5-1	TRBJ1-2	TRBD1	.	CASSQDREGYTF	TGCGCCAGCAGCCAAGACAGGGAGGGCTACACCTTC
TRBV27	TRBJ2-2	.	.	CAIPRGRTGELFF	TGTGCCATCCCGAGGGGGAGAACCGGGGAGCTGTTTTTT
TRBV19	TRBJ1-1	TRBD1	once	CASSIDRASRGPFF	TGTGCCAGTAGTATAGACCGGGCCTCCAGGGGGCCTTTCTTT
TRBV30	TRBJ1-1	.	.	CAGGGWTEAFF	TGTGCTGGAGGAGGTTGGACTGAAGCTTTCTTT
TRBV4-1	TRBJ1-4	.	.	CASKPGPVGGRVFF	TGCGCCAGCAAACCCGGTCCGGTGGGAGGGAGAGTGTTTTTT
TRBV7-7	TRBJ2-5	.	.	CASSTGVSGRETQYF	TGTGCTAGCAGCACCGGGGTATCGGGGAGGGAGACCCAGTACTTC
TRBV5-1	TRBJ1-4	TRBD1	.	CASSWGTGADEKLFF	TGCGCCAGCAGCTGGGGGACAGGGGCGGATGAAAAACTGTTTTTT
TRBV30	TRBJ1-2	.	once	CAWSQGQEFGGYTF	TGTGCCTGGAGTCAGGGCCAGGAATTTGGAGGCTACACCTTC
TRBV3-1/TRBV3-2	TRBJ2-7	TRBD2	.	CASSLSWTRSSPEQYF	TGTGCCAGCAGCCTATCCTGGACTAGATCTTCGCCCGAGCAGTACTTC
TRBV5-1	TRBJ2-7	.	once	CASEREWEKRREQYF	TGCGCCAGCGAAAGGGAGTGGGAGAAGCGGAGGGAGCAGTACTTC
TRBV6-5	TRBJ1-1	.	.	CASTRTGQTTEAFF	TGTGCCAGCACCAGAACAGGGCAGACCACTGAAGCTTTCTTT
TRBV19	TRBJ1-4	.	.	CASSTGPGTNEKLFF	TGTGCCAGTAGCACTGGTCCAGGCACTAATGAAAAACTGTTTTTT
TRBV15	TRBJ2-3	.	.	CATSRVRDITDTQYF	TGTGCCACCAGCAGAGTGCGGGATATCACAGATACGCAGTATTTT
TRBV5-4	TRBJ1-2	TRBD1	.	CASSLVPGGNYGYTF	TGTGCCAGCAGCTTGGTCCCAGGGGGTAACTATGGCTACACCTTC
TRBV19	TRBJ1-5	.	.	CASSGARYQPQHF	TGTGCCAGTAGTGGAGCCCGATATCAGCCCCAGCATTTT
TRBV6-6	TRBJ2-1	.	once	CASSPYDSPGQFF	TGTGCCAGCAGTCCTTATGACAGCCCGGGGCAGTTCTTC
TRBV7-8	TRBJ2-7	.	.	CASSGDNYEQYF	TGTGCCAGCAGCGGGGACAACTACGAGCAGTACTTC
TRBV10-3	TRBJ2-2	TRBD2	once	CAISGSGERAGELFF	TGTGCCATCAGTGGCAGCGGGGAAAGGGCCGGGGAGCTGTTTTTT
TRBV7-9	TRBJ2-7	.	.	CASSLEGLHYEQYF	TGTGCCAGCAGCTTAGAGGGGCTGCACTACGAGCAGTACTTC
TRBV21-1	TRBJ2-7	.	.	CASSKWGDYEQYF	TGTGCCAGCAGCAAATGGGGAGACTACGAGCAGTACTTC
TRBV29-1	TRBJ1-1	.	.	CSVSTMNTEAFF	TGCAGCGTTTCGACAATGAACACTGAAGCTTTCTTT
TRBV5-1	TRBJ2-3	TRBD2	.	CASSLDWGGRGDTQYF	TGCGCCAGCAGCTTGGACTGGGGCGGGAGGGGAGATACGCAGTATTTT
TRBV27	TRBJ1-5	TRBD1	once	CASSADRVSQPQHF	TGTGCCAGCAGTGCTGACAGGGTTAGTCAGCCCCAGCATTTT
TRBV6-6	TRBJ1-2	TRBD1	.	CASSSGQGYGYTF	TGTGCCAGCAGTTCGGGACAGGGGTATGGCTACACCTTC
TRBV6-5	TRBJ1-6	.	.	CASSYSGANNSPLHF	TGTGCCAGCAGTTACTCGGGGGCTAATAATTCACCCCTCCACTTT
TRBV7-8	TRBJ2-7	TRBD2	.	CASSLPGTSGDYEQYF	TGTGCCAGCAGCTTGCCAGGGACTAGCGGAGATTACGAGCAGTACTTC
TRBV4-2	TRBJ2-7	TRBD2	.	CASSQDQSSGTDFTYEQYF	TGTGCCAGCAGCCAAGATCAGTCTAGCGGGACGGATTTTACCTACGAGCAGTACTTC
TRBV6-5	TRBJ2-7	TRBD2	.	CASSYSRGITYEQYF	TGTGCCAGCAGTTACTCGCGGGGGATAACCTACGAGCAGTACTTC
TRBV29-1	TRBJ1-4	TRBD1	few	CSVKGQGNEKLFF	TGCAGCGTTAAGGGACAGGGGAATGAAAAACTGTTTTTT
TRBV7-2	TRBJ2-1	.	few	CASVQVQGYNDKQFF	TGTGCCAGCGTCCAAGTCCAGGGGTACAATGATAAGCAGTTCTTC
TRBV21-1	TRBJ1-1	.	.	CASLHPTLNTEAFF	TGTGCCAGCCTCCACCCCACACTGAACACTGAAGCTTTCTTT
TRBV9	TRBJ1-2	.	.	CASGRGGYGYTF	TGTGCCAGCGGTAGGGGCGGTTATGGCTACACCTTC
TRBV15	TRBJ2-5	TRBD1	once	CATSRDAGTGGRETQYF	TGTGCCACCAGCAGAGATGCCGGGACAGGGGGTAGGGAGACCCAGTACTTC
TRBV9	TRBJ2-6	TRBD2	.	CASSETSGRVNSLNSGANVLTF	TGTGCCAGCAGCGAGACTAGCGGGAGGGTTAATTCCCTCAACTCTGGGGCCAACGTCCTGACTTTC
TRBV5-8	TRBJ2-3	.	.	CASSLAVDTQYF	TGTGCCAGCAGCTTGGCAGTCGATACGCAGTATTTT
TRBV7-6	TRBJ2-4	TRBD2	.	CASSQVSGSNAKNIQYF	TGTGCCAGCAGCCAAGTTAGCGGGAGTAATGCCAAAAACATTCAGTACTTC
TRBV7-3	TRBJ1-1	.	.	CASSPRVNTEAFF	TGTGCCAGCAGCCCGCGGGTAAACACTGAAGCTTTCTTT
TRBV11-2	TRBJ1-6	TRBD1	.	CASSPDRVGSPLHF	TGTGCCAGCAGCCCCGACAGGGTTGGATCACCCCTCCACTTT
TRBV7-9	TRBJ2-1	TRBD1	.	CASSYGTDPHNEQFF	TGTGCCAGCAGCTATGGGACAGATCCCCACAATGAGCAGTTCTTC
TRBV4-1	TRBJ2-3	TRBD1	.	CASSYPGQGKKDTQYF	TGCGCCAGCAGCTATCCGGGACAGGGGAAAAAAGATACGCAGTATTTT
TRBV30	TRBJ2-7	TRBD1	.	CAWRQGSYEQYF	TGTGCCTGGAGACAGGGGAGCTACGAGCAGTACTTC
TRBV28	TRBJ1-1	.	.	CASKDSITEAFF	TGTGCCAGCAAGGATAGCATCACTGAAGCTTTCTTT
TRBV30	TRBJ2-7	TRBD2	.	CAWRLAGSSYEQYF	TGTGCCTGGAGGCTAGCGGGAAGCTCCTACGAGCAGTACTTC
TRBV28	TRBJ1-4	.	once	CASSEPGYGEKLFF	TGTGCCAGCAGCGAGCCGGGGTATGGTGAAAAACTGTTTTTT